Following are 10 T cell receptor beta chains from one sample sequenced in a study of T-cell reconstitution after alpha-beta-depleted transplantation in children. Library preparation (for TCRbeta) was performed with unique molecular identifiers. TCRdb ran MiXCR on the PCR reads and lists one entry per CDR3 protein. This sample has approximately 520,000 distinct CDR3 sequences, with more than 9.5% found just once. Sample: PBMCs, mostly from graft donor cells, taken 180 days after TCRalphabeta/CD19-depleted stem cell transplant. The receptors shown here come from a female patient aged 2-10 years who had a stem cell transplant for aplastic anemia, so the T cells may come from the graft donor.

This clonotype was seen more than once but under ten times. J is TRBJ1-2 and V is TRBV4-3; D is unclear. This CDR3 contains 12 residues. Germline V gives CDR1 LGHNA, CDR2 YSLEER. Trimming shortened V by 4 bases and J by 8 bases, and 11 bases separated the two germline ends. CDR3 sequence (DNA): TGCGCCAGCAGCCCTCACTTCACAGGCTACACCTTC. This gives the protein CASSPHFTGYTF.

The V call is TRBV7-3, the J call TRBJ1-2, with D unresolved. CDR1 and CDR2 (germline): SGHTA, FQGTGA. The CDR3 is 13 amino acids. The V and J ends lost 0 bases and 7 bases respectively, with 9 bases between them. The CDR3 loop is CASSLTPTGGYTF. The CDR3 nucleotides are TGTGCCAGCAGCTTAACCCCAACTGGTGGCTACACCTTC.

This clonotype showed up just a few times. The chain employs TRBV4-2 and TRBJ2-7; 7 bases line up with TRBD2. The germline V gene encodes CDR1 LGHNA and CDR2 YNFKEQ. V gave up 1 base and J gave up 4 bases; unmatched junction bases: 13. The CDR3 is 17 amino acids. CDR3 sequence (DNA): TGTGCCAGCAGCCAAGTGGGAGCGGGCGGGAGAGGATACGAGCAGTACTTC. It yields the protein CASSQVGAGGRGYEQYF.

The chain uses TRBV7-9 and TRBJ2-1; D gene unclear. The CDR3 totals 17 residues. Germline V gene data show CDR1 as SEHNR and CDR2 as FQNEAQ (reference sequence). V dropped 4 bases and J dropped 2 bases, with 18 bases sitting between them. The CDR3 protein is CASSSRRSSLTYNEQFF. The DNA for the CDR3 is TGTGCCAGCAGCTCTCGACGGAGCTCACTCACCTACAATGAGCAGTTCTTC.

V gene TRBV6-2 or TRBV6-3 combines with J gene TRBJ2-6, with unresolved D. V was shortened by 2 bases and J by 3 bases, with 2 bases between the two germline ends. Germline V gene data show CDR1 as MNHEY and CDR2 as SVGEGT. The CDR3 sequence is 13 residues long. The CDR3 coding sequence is TGTGCCAGCAGTTACGGTGGGGCCAACGTCCTGACTTTC. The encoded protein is CASSYGGANVLTF.

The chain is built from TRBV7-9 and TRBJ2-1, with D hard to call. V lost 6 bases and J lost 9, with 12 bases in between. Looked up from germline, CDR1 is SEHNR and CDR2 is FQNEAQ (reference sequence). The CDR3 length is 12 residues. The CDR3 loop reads CASSHSWGEQFF. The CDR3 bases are TGTGCCAGCAGTCATTCATGGGGTGAGCAGTTCTTC.

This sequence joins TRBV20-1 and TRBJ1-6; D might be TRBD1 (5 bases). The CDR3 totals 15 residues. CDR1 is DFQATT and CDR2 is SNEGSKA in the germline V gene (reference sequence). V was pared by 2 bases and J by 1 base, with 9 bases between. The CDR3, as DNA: TGCAGTGCTAGATCGACAGAATCCTATAATTCACCCCTCCACTTT. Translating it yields CSARSTESYNSPLHF.

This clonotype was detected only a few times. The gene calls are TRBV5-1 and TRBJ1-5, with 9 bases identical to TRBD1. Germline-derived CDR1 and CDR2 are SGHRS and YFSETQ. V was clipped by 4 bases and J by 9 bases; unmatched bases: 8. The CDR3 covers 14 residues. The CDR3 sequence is CASSLGQGEWPQHF. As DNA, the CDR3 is TGCGCCAGCAGCCTGGGACAGGGTGAATGGCCCCAGCATTTT.

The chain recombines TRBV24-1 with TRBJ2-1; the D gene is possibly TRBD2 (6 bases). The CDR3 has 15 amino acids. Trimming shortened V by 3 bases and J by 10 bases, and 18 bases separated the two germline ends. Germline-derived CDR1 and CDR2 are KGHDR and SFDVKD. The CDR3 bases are TGTGCCACCAGTGATATCCCGGCGTTAGCGGCCGAGCAGTTCTTC. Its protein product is CATSDIPALAAEQFF.

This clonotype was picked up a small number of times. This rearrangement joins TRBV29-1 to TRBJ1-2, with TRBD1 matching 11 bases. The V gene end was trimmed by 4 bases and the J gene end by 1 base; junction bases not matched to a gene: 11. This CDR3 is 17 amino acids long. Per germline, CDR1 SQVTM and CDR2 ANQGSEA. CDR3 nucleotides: TGCAGCGTTGGAGGGGGGACAGGGGGAAGCTATAACTATGGCTACACCTTC. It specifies CSVGGGTGGSYNYGYTF. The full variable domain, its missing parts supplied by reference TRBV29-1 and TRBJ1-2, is SAVISQKPSRDICQRGTSLTIQCQVDSQVTMMFWYRQQPGQSLTLIATANQGSEATYESGFVIDKFPISRPNLTFSTLTVSNMSPEDSSIYLCSVGGGTGGSYNYGYTFGSGTRLTVV.